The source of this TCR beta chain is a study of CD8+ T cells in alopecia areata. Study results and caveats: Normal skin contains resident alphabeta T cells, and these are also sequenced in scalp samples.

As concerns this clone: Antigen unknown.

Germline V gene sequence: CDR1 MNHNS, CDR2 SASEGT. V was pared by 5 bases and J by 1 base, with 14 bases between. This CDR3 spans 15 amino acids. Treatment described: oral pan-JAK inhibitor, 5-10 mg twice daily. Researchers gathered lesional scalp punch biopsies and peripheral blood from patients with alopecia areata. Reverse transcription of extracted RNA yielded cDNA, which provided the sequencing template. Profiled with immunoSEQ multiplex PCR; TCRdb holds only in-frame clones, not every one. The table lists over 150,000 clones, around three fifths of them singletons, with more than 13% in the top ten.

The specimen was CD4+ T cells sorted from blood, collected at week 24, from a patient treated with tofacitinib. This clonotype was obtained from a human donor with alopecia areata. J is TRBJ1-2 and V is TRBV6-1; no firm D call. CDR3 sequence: CASSSPTRGNYGYTF. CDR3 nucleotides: TGTGCCAGCAGTTCCCCTACCCGGGGTAACTATGGCTACACCTTC.